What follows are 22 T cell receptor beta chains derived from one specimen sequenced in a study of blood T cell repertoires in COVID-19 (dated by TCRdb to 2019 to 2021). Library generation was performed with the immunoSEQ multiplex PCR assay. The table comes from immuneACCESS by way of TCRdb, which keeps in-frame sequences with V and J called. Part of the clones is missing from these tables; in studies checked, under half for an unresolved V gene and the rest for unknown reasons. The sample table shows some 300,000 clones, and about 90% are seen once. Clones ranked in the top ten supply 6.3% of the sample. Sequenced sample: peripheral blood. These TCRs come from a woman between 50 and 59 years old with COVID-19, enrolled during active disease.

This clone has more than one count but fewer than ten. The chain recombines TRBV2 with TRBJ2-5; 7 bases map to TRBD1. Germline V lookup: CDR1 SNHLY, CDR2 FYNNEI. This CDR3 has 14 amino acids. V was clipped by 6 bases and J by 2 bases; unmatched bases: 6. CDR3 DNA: TGTGCCAGCAGACCAGGGACAGCTCAAGAGACCCAGTACTTC. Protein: CASRPGTAQETQYF.

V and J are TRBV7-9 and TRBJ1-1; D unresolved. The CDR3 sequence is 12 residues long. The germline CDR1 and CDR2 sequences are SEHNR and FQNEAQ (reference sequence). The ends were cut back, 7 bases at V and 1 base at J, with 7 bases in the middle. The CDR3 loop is CASNLRNTEAFF. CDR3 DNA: TGTGCCAGCAACCTGAGGAACACTGAAGCTTTCTTT.

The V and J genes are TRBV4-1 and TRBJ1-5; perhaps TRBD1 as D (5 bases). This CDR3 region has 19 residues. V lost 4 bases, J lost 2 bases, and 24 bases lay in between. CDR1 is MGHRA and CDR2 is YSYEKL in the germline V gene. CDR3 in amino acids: CASSPKGDSWGERNQPQHF. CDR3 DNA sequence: TGCGCCAGCAGCCCAAAAGGTGATAGTTGGGGGGAGCGCAATCAGCCCCAGCATTTT.

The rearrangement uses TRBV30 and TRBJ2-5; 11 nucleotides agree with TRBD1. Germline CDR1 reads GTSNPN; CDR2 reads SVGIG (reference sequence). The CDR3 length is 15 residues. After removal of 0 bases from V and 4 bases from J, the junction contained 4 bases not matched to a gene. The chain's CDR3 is CAWSVMGTGGETQYF. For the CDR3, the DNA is TGTGCCTGGAGTGTAATGGGGACAGGGGGAGAGACCCAGTACTTC.

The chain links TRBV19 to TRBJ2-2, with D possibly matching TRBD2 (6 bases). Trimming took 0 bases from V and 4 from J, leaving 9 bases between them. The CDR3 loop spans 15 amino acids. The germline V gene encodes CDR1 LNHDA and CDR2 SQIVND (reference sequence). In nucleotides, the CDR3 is TGTGCCAGTAGTATAGAGGGGGGTGGCACCGGGGAGCTGTTTTTT. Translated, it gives CASSIEGGGTGELFF.

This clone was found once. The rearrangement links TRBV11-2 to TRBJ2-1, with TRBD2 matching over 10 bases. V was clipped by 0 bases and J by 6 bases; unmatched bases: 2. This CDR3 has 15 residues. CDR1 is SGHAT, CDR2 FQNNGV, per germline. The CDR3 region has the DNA TGTGCCAGCAGCTTAGAACGGACTAGCGGCAATGAGCAGTTCTTC. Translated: CASSLERTSGNEQFF.

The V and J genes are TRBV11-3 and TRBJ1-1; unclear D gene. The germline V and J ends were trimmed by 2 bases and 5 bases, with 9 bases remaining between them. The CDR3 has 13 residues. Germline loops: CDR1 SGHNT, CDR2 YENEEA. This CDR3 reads CASSLLSVTEAFF. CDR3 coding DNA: TGTGCCAGCAGCTTATTGTCAGTTACTGAAGCTTTCTTT.

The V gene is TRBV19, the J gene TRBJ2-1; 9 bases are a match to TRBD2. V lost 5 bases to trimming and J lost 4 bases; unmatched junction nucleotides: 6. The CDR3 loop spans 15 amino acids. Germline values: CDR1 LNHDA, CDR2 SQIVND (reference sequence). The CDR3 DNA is TGTGCCAGTAGTTTAGGACTAGCGACGTACAATGAGCAGTTCTTC. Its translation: CASSLGLATYNEQFF.

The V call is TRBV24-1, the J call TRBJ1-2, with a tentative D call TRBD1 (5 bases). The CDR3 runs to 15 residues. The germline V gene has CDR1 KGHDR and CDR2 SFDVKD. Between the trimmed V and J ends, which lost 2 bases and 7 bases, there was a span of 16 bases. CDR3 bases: TGTGCCACCAGTGATTCCCAGGGAAACGGCGGTGGCTACACCTTC. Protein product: CATSDSQGNGGGYTF.

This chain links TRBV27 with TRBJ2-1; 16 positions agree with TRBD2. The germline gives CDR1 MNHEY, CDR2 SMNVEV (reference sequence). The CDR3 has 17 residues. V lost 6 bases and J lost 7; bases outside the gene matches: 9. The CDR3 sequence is CASRGLAGGPAGNEQFF. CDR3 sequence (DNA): TGTGCCAGCAGGGGACTAGCGGGAGGGCCGGCGGGGAATGAGCAGTTCTTC.

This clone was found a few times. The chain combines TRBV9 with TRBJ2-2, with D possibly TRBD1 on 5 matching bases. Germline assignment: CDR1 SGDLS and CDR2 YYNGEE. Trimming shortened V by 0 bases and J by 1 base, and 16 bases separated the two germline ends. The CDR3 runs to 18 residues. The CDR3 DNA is TGTGCCAGCAGCGTAGCCTCTGTGGGCAGGGTGAACACCGGGGAGCTGTTTTTT. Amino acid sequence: CASSVASVGRVNTGELFF.

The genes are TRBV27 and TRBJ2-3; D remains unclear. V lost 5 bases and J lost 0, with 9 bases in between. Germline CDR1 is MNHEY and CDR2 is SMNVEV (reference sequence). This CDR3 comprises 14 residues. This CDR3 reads CASSPRRSTDTQYF. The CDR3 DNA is TGTGCCAGCAGTCCTCGGCGGAGCACAGATACGCAGTATTTT.

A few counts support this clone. CDR3 sequence: CASKRGLAGVNEQFF. As DNA, the CDR3 is TGTGCCAGTAAGCGGGGACTAGCGGGAGTAAATGAGCAGTTCTTC. The V and J genes are TRBV7-8 and TRBJ2-1; 14 positions agree with TRBD2. Per germline, CDR1 SGHVS and CDR2 FQNEAQ. CDR3 length equals 15 residues. Trimming at V came to 9 bases and at J to 7 bases, leaving 8 bases not matched to a gene.

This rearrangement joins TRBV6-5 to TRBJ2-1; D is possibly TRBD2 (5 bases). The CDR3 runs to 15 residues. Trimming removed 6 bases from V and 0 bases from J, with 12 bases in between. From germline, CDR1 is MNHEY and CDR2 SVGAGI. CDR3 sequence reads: CASRRSASSYNEQFF. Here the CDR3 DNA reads TGTGCCAGCAGACGTAGCGCGAGCTCCTACAATGAGCAGTTCTTC.

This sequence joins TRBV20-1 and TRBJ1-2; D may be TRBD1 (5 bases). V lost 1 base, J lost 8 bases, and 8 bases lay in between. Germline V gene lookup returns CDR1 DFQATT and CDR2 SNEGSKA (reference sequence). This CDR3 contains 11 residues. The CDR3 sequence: CSARVGGGYTF. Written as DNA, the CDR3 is TGCAGTGCTAGAGTCGGGGGGGGCTACACCTTC.

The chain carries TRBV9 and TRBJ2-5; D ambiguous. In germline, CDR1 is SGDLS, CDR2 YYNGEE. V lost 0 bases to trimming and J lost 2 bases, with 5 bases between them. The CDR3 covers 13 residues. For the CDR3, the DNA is TGTGCCAGCAGCGTAGCTAGTCAAGAGACCCAGTACTTC. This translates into CASSVASQETQYF.

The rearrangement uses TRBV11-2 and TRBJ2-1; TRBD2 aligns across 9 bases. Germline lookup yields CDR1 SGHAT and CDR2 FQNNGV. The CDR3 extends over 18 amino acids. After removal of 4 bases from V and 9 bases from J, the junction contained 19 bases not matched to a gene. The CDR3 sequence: CASSSWGVGGRGQGEQFF. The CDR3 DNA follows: TGTGCCAGCAGCTCCTGGGGCGTAGGCGGGAGGGGGCAAGGTGAGCAGTTCTTC.

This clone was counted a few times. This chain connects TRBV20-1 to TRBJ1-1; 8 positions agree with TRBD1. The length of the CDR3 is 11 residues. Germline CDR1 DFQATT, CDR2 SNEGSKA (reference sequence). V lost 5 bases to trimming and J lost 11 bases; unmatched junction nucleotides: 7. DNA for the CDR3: TGCAGTGCTGGACAGGGAGGGCGGGCTTTCTTT. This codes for CSAGQGGRAFF.

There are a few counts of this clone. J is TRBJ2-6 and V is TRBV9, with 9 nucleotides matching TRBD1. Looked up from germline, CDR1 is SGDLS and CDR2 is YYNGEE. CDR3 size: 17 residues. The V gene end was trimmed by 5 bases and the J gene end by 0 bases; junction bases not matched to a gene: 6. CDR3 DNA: TGTGCCAGCAGTCAACAGGGGGCGCGCTCTGGGGCCAACGTCCTGACTTTC. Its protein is CASSQQGARSGANVLTF.

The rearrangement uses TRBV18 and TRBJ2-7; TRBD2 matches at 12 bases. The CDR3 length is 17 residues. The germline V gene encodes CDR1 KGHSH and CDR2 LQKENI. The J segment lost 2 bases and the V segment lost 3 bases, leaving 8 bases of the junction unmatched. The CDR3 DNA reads TGTGCCAGCTCACCTAAACTAGCGGGAGGCGGGCCCTACGAGCAGTACTTC. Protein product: CASSPKLAGGGPYEQYF.

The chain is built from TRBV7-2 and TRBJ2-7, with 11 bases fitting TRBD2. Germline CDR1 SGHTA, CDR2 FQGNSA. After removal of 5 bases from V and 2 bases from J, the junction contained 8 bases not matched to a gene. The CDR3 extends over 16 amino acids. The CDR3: CASSPMGLAATYEQYF. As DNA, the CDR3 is TGTGCCAGCAGCCCCATGGGACTAGCGGCTACCTACGAGCAGTACTTC.

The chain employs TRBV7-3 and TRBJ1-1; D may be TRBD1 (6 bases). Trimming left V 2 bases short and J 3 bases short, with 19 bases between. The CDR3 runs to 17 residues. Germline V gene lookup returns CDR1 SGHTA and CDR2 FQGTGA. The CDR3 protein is CASSLLGGQVVDTEAFF. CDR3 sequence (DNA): TGTGCCAGCAGCTTACTCGGGGGGCAAGTTGTAGACACTGAAGCTTTCTTT.